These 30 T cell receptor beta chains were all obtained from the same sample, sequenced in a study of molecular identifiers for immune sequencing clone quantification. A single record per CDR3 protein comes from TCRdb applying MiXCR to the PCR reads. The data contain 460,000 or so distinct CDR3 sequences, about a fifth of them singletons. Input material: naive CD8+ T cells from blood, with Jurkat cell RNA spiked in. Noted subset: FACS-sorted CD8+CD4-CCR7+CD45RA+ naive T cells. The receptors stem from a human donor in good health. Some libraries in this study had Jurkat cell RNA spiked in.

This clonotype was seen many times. The CDR3 protein is CASSQDRVNSGNTIYF. DNA for the CDR3: TGCGCCAGCAGCCAAGATCGGGTCAACTCTGGAAACACCATATATTTT. This sequence joins TRBV4-3 and TRBJ1-3; D not certain. Germline V gene lookup returns CDR1 LGHNA and CDR2 YSLEER. The CDR3 is 16 amino acids. Trimming stripped 0 bases from V and 0 bases from J, with 9 bases between.

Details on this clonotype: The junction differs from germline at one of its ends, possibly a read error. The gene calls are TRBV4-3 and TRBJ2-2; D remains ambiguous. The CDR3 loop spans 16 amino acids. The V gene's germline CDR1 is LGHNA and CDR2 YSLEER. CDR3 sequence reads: CASGQDAKANTGELFF. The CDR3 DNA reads TGCGCCAGCGGCCAAGACGCCAAAGCGAACACCGGGGAGCTGTTTTTT.

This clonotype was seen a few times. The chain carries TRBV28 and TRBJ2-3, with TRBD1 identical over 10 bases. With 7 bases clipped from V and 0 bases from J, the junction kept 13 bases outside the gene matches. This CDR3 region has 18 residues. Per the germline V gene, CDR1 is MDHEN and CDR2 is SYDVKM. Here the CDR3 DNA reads TGTGCCAGCACCCCTTTCCCTGACAGGGGGCTAAGCACAGATACGCAGTATTTT. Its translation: CASTPFPDRGLSTDTQYF.

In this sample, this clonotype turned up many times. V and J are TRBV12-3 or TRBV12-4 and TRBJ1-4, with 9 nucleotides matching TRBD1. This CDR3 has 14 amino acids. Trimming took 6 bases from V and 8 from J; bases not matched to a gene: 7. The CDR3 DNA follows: TGTGCCAGCAGATATACAGGGGGCGGCGAAAAACTGTTTTTT. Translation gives CASRYTGGGEKLFF.

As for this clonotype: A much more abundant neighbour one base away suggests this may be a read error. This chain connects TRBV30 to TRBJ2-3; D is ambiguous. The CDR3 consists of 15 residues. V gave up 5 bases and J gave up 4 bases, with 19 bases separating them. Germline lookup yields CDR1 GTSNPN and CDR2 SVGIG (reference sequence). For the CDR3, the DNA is TGTGCCTGGGGTGCTGTGCTATTTCAGGCAGATACGCAGTATTTT. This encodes CAWGAVLFQADTQYF.

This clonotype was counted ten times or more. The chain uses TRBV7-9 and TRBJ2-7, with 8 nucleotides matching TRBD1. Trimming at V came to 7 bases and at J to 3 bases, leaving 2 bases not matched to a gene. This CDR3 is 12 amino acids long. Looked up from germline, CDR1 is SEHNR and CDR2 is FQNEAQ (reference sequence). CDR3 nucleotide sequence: TGTGCCAGCAACACAGGGGGCTACGAGCAGTACTTC. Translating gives CASNTGGYEQYF.

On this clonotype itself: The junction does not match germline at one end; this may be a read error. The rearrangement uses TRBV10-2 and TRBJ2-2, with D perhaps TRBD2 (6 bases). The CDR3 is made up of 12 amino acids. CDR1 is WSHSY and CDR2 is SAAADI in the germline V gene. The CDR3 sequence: CAGSSLAGELFF. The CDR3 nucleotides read TGCGCCGGCAGCTCTCTAGCGGGGGAGCTGTTTTTT.

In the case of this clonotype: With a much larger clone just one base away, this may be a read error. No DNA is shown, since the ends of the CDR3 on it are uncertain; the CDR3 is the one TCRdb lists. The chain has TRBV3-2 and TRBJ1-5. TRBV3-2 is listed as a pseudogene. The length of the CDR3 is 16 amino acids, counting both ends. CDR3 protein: CASSREWGIGNQPQHF.

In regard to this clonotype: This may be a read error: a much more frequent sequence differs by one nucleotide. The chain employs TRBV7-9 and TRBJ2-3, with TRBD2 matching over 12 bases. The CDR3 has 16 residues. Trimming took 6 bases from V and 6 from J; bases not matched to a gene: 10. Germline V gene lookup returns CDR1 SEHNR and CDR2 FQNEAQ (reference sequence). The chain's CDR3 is CASSSPASGGADTQYF. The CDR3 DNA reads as TGTGCCAGCAGTTCTCCGGCTAGCGGGGGGGCCGATACGCAGTATTTT. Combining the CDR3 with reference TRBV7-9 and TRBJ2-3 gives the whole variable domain DTGVSQNPRHKITKRGQNVTFRCDPISEHNRLYWYRQTLGQGPEFLTYFQNEAQLEKSRLLSDRFSAERPKGSFSTLEIQRTEQGDSAMYLCASSSPASGGADTQYFGPGTRLTVL.

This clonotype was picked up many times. The CDR3 coding sequence is TGTGCCACCGGGGAGGCGCTGAACACTGAAGCTTTCTTT. Translated: CATGEALNTEAFF. V is TRBV15 and J is TRBJ1-1; D gene unclear. The CDR3 spans 13 residues. V was pared by 8 bases and J by 0 bases, with 10 bases between. CDR1 and CDR2 (germline): LNHNV, YYDKDF (reference sequence).

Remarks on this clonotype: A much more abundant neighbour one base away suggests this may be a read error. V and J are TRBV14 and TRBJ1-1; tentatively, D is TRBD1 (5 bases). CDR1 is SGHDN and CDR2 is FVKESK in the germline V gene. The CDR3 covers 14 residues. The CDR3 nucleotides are TGTGCCAGCAGCCCTGACGGTCCGGACACTGAAGCTCTCTTT. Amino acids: CASSPDGPDTEALF. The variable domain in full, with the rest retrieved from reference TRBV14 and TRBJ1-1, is EAGVTQFPSHSVIEKGQTVTLRCDPISGHDNLYWYRRVMGKEIKFLLHFVKESKQDESGMPNNRFLAERTGGTYSTLKVQPAELEDSGVYFCASSPDGPDTEALFGQGTRLTVV.

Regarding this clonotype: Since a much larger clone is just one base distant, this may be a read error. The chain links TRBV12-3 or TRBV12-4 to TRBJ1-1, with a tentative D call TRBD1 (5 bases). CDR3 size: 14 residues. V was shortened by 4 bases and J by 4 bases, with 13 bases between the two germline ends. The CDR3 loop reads CASSSGPGGTEAFF. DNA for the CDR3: TGTGCCAGCAGTTCAGGCCCTGGGGGCACTGAAGCTTTCTTT.

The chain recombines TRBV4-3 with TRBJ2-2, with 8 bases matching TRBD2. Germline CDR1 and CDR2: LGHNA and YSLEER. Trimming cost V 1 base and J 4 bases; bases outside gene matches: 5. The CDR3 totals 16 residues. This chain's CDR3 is CASSQAGGPGTGELFF. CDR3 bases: TGCGCCAGCAGCCAAGCGGGGGGGCCAGGCACCGGGGAGCTGTTTTTT.

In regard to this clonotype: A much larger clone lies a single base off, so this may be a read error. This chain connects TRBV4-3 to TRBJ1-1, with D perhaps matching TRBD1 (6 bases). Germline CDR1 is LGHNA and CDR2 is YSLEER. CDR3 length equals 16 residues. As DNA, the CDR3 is TGCGCCAGCAGCCATAAGGACAGTCGACCGGACACTGAAGCTCTCTTT. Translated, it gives CASSHKDSRPDTEALF.

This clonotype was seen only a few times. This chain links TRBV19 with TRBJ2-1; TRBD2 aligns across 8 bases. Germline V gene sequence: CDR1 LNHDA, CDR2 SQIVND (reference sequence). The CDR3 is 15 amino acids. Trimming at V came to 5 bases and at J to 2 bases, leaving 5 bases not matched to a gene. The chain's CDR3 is CASSRGLGPYNEQFF. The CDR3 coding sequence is TGTGCCAGTAGTCGGGGACTAGGGCCCTACAATGAGCAGTTCTTC.

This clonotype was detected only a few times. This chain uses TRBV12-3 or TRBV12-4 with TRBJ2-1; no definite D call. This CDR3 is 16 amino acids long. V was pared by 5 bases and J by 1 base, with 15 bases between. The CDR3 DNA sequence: TGTGCCAGCAGTCCGCAGCCTTACCCTTCCTACAATGAGCAGTTCTTC. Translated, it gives CASSPQPYPSYNEQFF.

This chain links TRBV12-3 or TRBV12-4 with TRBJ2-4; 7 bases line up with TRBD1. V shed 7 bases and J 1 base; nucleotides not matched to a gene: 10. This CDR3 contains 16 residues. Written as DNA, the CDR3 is TGTGCCAGCACCCTATCCAGGGGGACGGCCAAAAACATTCAGTACTTC. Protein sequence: CASTLSRGTAKNIQYF.

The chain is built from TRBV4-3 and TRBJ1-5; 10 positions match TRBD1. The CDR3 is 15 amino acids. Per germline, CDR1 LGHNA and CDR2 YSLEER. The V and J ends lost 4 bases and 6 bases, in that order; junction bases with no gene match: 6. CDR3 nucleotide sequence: TGCGCCAGCAGCCTATCGACAGGGGGCATTCAGCCCCAGCATTTT. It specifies CASSLSTGGIQPQHF.

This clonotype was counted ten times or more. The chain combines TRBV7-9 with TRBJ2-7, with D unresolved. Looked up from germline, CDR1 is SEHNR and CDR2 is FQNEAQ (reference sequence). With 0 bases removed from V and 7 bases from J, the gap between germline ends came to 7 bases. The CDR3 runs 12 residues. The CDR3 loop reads CASSLARSEQYF. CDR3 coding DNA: TGTGCCAGCAGCTTAGCTAGGTCTGAGCAGTACTTC.

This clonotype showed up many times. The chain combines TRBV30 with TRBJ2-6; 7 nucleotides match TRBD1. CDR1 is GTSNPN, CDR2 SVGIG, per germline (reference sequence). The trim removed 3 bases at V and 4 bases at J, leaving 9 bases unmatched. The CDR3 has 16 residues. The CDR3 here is CAWSGIQGSGANVLTF. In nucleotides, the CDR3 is TGTGCCTGGAGCGGAATACAGGGGAGCGGGGCCAACGTCCTGACTTTC.

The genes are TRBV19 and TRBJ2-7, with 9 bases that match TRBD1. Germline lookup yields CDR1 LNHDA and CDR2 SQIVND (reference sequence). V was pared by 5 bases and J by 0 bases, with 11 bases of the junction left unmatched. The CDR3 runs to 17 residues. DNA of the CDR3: TGTGCCAGTAGTTTAGGACAGGGGTCCTTAACCTCCTACGAGCAGTACTTC. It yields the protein CASSLGQGSLTSYEQYF.

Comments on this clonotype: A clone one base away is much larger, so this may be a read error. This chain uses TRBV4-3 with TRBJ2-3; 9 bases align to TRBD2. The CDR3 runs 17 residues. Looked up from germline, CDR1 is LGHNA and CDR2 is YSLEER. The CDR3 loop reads CVSSQDPSGASTDTQYF. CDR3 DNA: TGCGTCAGCAGCCAAGATCCTAGCGGGGCAAGCACAGATACGCAGTATTTT.

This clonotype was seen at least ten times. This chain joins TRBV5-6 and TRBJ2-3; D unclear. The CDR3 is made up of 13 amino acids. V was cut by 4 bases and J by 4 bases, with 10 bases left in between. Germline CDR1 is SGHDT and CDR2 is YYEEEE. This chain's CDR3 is CASSDPVADTQYF. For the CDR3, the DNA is TGTGCCAGCAGCGATCCCGTGGCAGATACGCAGTATTTT.

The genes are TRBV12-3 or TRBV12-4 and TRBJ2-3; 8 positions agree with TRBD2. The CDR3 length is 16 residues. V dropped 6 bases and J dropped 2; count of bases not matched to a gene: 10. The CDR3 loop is CASRYSGDGYTDTQYF. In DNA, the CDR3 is TGTGCCAGCAGGTATAGCGGGGACGGATACACAGATACGCAGTATTTT.

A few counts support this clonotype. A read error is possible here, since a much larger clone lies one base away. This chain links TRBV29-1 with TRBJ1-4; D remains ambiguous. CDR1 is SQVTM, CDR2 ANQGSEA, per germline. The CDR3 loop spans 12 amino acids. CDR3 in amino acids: CSVEFGNEELFF. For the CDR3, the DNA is TGCAGCGTTGAATTCGGGAATGAAGAACTGTTTTTT.

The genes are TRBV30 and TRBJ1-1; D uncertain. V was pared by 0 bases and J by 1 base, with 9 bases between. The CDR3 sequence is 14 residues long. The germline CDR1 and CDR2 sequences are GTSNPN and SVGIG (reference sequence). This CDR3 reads CAWSVPRQNTEAFF. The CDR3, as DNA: TGTGCCTGGAGTGTACCCCGCCAGAACACTGAAGCTTTCTTT.

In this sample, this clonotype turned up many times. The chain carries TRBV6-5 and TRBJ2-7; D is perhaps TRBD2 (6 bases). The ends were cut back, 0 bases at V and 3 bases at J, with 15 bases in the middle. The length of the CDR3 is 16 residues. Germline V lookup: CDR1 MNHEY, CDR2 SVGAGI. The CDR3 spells CASSYSNGLEGYEQYF. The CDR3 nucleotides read TGTGCCAGCAGTTACTCGAATGGTTTGGAGGGCTACGAGCAGTACTTC.

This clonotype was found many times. The CDR3 loop is CSAPVGGSYEQYF. The CDR3 region has the DNA TGCAGTGCTCCCGTCGGGGGATCCTACGAGCAGTACTTC. The chain couples TRBV20-1 to TRBJ2-7; a weak D match, TRBD2 (6 bases). The CDR3 runs to 13 residues. Germline assignment: CDR1 DFQATT and CDR2 SNEGSKA (reference sequence). V gave up 5 bases and J gave up 1 base, with 12 bases separating them.

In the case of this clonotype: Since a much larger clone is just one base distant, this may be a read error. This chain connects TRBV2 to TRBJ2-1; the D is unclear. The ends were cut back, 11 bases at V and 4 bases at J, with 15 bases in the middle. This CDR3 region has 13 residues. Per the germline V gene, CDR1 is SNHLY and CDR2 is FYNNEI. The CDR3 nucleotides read TGTGCCCTAAAAGCAGCTAGATACAATGAGCAGTTCTTC. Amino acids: CALKAARYNEQFF.

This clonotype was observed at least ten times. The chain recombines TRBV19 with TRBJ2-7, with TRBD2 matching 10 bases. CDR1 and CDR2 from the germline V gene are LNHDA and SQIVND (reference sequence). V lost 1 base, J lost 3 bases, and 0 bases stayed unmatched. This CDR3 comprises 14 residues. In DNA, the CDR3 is TGTGCCAGTAGTATAGTAGCGGGGGGCTACGAGCAGTACTTC. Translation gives CASSIVAGGYEQYF.